This T cell receptor (beta chain) was recorded in a study of blood T cell repertoires in COVID-19. Study background: Acute-phase and convalescent COVID-19 samples originated in the United States, Italy and Spain. PBMCs, B-cell-depleted T cells, or T cells provided the cDNA or gDNA that made up the material.

Germline V CDR1 and CDR2: SGHKS, YYEKEE (reference sequence). The V gene end was trimmed by 2 bases and the J gene end by 6 bases; junction bases not matched to a gene: 10. This CDR3 has 15 residues. This clone was detected only a few times. Authors' analysis steps: Reference gene primer amplification gave estimated nucleated cell counts. Sequenced by immunoSEQ multiplex PCR; TCRdb stores in-frame clones only, minus some. D and trimming come from the DNA, and the V and J calls and clone size come from that table. The sample has under 200,000 clones; about 88% are singletons. The TCR was taken from a middle-aged man with active or convalescent COVID-19. Material for sequencing was peripheral blood. This sequence joins TRBV5-5 and TRBJ1-1, with 7 bases fitting TRBD1. The CDR3 sequence: CASSFIQSGGAEAFF. The CDR3 DNA reads as TGTGCCAGCAGCTTTATACAATCAGGGGGAGCTGAAGCTTTCTTT.